A single T cell receptor (beta chain) is shown here with its context. Its antigen is not identified. In the PCR, 60 Vbeta and 13 Jbeta primers were used. The data were produced by immunoSEQ multiplex PCR, yet TCRdb's version contains in-frame clones alone and is incomplete. The sample holds some 76,000 clones, around 86% seen once. These data belong to a study of cytomegalovirus exposure and HLA in healthy donors. General study points: TCR sequences were mostly rare, though some public TCRs occurred in many donors. Most CMV-associated TCR beta chains appeared HLA-restricted in a later analysis. Roughly uniform sequencing depth across donors was assumed, possibly incorrectly.

The CDR3 covers 15 residues. V shed 4 bases and J shed 0 bases, with 12 bases lying between them. Germline CDR1 MDHEN, CDR2 SYDVKM. This sequence was found in a woman in her 30s in good health and CMV-seronegative. The rearrangement joins TRBV28 to TRBJ1-1; D not resolved. Material: PBMCs. The CDR3 DNA reads as TGTGCCAGCAGTTCTCTCCAGGTGCTGAACACTGAAGCTTTCTTT. Its protein product is CASSSLQVLNTEAFF.